Listed below are T cell receptor beta chains from one sample, sequenced in a study of blood T cell repertoires in COVID-19. Profiling relied on immunoSEQ multiplex PCR, and the TCRdb table lists in-frame clones only, not all of them. The table records a few hundred thousand clones, more than 70% of them present only once. Sequenced input: peripheral blood. The receptors stem from a woman between 40 and 55 years old who had recovered from COVID-19. CDR3s include the opening cysteine and the closing phenylalanine or tryptophan. Each record gives: CDR3 DNA, CDR3 protein, J gene, clone size, V gene, D gene. D genes are given only for firm matches. Rows give clone size only sometimes, using once, few, many, or a class for an expanded clone.

TGTGCCAGCAGCCGGACAGGGCTTCAGGCCGGGGCCAACGTCCTGACTTTC,CASSRTGLQAGANVLTF,TRBJ2-6,-,TRBV7-3,TRBD1
TGTGCCAGTAGTATTGAGGGGACTAGCACCTACGAGCAGTACTTC,CASSIEGTSTYEQYF,TRBJ2-7,-,TRBV19,TRBD2
TGTGCCAGCAGCCCTACAGGGCCGCCCCCCTACGAGCAGTACTTC,CASSPTGPPPYEQYF,TRBJ2-7,many,TRBV7-9,-
TGTGCCAGCAGCCCAGACAGGGGGAGCAATCAGCCCCAGCATTTT,CASSPDRGSNQPQHF,TRBJ1-5,-,TRBV2,TRBD1
TGTGCCAGCAGCCCACCCCGGAGGGGTACGCAGTATTTT,CASSPPRRGTQYF,TRBJ2-3,-,TRBV9,-
TGTGCCAGCAGCCCCGGGACAGGGGGCTTTCAGCCCCAGCATTTT,CASSPGTGGFQPQHF,TRBJ1-5,-,TRBV3-1/TRBV3-2,TRBD1
TGTGCCAGCAGCCCACAGGGGGGGAGGGAGCAGTACTTC,CASSPQGGREQYF,TRBJ2-7,once,TRBV7-6,-
TGCGCCAGCAGCCGGACAGTTACTAGCACAGATACGCAGTATTTT,CASSRTVTSTDTQYF,TRBJ2-3,-,TRBV4-3,-
TGTGCCAGCAGTGACTCGCCACTAGCGGCACCGTACAATGAGCAGTTCTTC,CASSDSPLAAPYNEQFF,TRBJ2-1,-,TRBV6-4,TRBD2
TGTGCCAGCAGCCCCCCCGAGGGGGCCGGGGAGCTGTTTTTT,CASSPPEGAGELFF,TRBJ2-2,-,TRBV6-5,-
TGTGCCAGTAGTCCCTGGAACACTGAAGCTTTCTTT,CASSPWNTEAFF,TRBJ1-1,-,TRBV19,-
TGTGCCAGCAGCCCCCGTGGGGGAGGGCCCCGGGGCTCCTACGAGCAGTACTTC,CASSPRGGGPRGSYEQYF,TRBJ2-7,-,TRBV7-8,TRBD2
TGTGCCAGCTCAAACTCGGGCAATCAGCCCCAGCATTTT,CASSNSGNQPQHF,TRBJ1-5,-,TRBV27,-
TGTGCCATCAGTGTTGGGCAGGGCGCCGGGGAGCTGTTTTTT,CAISVGQGAGELFF,TRBJ2-2,-,TRBV10-3,-
TGTGCCAGTAGGGGGGGGCTTTTGGCTGAAGCTTTCTTT,CASRGGLLAEAFF,TRBJ1-1,-,TRBV19,-
TGTGCCAGCAGCCCTCCGGTGCGGGGGGCGGGGACTGAAGCTTTCTTT,CASSPPVRGAGTEAFF,TRBJ1-1,few,TRBV7-9,-